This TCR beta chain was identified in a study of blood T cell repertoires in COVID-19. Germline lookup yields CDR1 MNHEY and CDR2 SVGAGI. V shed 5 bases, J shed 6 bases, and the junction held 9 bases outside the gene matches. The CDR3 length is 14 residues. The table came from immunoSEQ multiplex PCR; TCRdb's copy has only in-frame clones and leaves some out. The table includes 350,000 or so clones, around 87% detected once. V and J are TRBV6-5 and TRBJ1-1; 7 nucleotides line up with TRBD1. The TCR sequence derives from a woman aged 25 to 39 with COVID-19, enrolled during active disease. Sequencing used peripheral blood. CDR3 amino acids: CASSMAGGLAEAFF. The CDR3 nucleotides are TGTGCCAGCAGTATGGCAGGGGGACTGGCTGAAGCTTTCTTT.